This T cell receptor (beta chain) was recorded in a study of Ad26.COV2.S vaccination and SARS-CoV-2 variants. As to treatment: around 19 received Ad26.COV2.S at low or high dose, single or two shots; roughly 5 received placebo; per-sample allocation not given. The samples were gathered on day 63 after the first injection of vaccine or placebo. CDR1 and CDR2 from the germline V gene are LNHDA and SQIVND (reference sequence). The CDR3 covers 16 residues. The V gene lost 0 bases and the J gene lost 1 base, with 12 bases spanning the gap. Data came from immunoSEQ multiplex PCR; TCRdb stores just in-frame clones and leaves some out. The sample yields roughly 300,000 clones, roughly 90% seen once. This clone appeared a few times. As yet, its antigen is unknown. Overall study findings and caveats: Measurements of TCR breadth and depth may have given underestimates of the total T cell responses. Placebo recipients and vaccine recipients were similar in non-spike TCR breadth.

The TCR comes from a person between 18 and 65 years old who received the Ad26.COV2.S COVID-19 vaccine or a placebo. The V call is TRBV19, the J call TRBJ1-1; tentative D call: TRBD1 (5 bases). Sample: peripheral blood, taken in a trial of Ad26.COV2.S vaccine versus placebo. The CDR3 bases are TGTGCCAGTAGTATAGAAGGGGCAGGGAGGAACACTGAAGCTTTCTTT. Translated: CASSIEGAGRNTEAFF.